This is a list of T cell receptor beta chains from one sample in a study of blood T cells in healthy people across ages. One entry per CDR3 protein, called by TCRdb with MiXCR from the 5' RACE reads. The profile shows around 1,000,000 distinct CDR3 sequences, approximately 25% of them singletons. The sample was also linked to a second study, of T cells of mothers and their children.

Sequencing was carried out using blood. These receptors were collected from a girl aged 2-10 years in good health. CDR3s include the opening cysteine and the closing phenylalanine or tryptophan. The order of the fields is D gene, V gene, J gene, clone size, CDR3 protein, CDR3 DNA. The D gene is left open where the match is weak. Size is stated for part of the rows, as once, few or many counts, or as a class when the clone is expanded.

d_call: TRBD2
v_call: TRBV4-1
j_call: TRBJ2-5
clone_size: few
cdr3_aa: CASSHRTSGVQETQYF
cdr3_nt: TGCGCCAGCAGCCACCGGACTAGCGGAGTGCAAGAGACCCAGTACTTC

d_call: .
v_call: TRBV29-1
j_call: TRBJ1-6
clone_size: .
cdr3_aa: CSVEEEKGSPLHF
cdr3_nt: TGCAGCGTTGAGGAGGAGAAGGGATCACCCCTCCACTTT

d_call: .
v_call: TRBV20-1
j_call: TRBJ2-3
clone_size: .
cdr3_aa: CSARSHLLQLNLYPDTQYF
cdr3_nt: TGCAGTGCTAGATCCCACCTTTTACAGCTCAACCTTTATCCAGATACGCAGTATTTT

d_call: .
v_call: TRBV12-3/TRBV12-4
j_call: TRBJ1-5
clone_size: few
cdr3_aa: CASSFQDQPQHF
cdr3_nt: TGTGCCAGCAGTTTCCAGGATCAGCCCCAGCATTTT

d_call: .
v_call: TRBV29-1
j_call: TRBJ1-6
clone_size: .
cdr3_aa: CSVQKGGYNSPLHF
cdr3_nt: TGCAGCGTTCAAAAGGGGGGTTATAATTCACCCCTCCACTTT

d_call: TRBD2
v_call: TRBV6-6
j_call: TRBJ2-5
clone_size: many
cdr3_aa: CASTAISGGAGETQYF
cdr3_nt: TGTGCCAGCACCGCCATTAGCGGGGGGGCCGGGGAGACCCAGTACTTC

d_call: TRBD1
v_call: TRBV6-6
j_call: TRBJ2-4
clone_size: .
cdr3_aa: CASSYPGQSLAKNIQYF
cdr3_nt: TGTGCCAGCAGTTACCCGGGACAGTCACTAGCCAAAAACATTCAGTACTTC

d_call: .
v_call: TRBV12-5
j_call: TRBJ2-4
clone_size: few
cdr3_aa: CASGLTWENIQYF
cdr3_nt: TGTGCTAGTGGTTTGACCTGGGAAAACATTCAGTACTTC

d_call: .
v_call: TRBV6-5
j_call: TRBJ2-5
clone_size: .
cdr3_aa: CASSYSSTRGTQYF
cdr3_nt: TGTGCCAGCAGTTACTCGAGTACCAGAGGGACCCAGTACTTC

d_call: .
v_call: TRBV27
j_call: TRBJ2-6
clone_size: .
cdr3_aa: CASSFGIISGANVLTF
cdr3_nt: TGTGCCAGCAGTTTCGGCATTATCTCTGGGGCCAACGTCCTGACTTTC

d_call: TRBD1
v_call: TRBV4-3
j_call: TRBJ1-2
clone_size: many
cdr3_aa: CASSPGQGSYGYTF
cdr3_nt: TGCGCCAGCAGCCCTGGACAGGGTTCCTATGGCTACACCTTC

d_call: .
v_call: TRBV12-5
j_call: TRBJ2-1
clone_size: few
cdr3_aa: CASVLGIGEQFF
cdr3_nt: TGTGCTAGTGTTCTAGGGATTGGGGAGCAGTTCTTC

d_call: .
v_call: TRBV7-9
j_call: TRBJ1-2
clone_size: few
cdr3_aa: CASARAPSATYGYTF
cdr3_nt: TGTGCCAGCGCCCGGGCACCGAGTGCGACTTATGGCTACACCTTC

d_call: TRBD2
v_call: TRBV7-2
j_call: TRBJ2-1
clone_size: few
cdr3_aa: CASSLGSAGGQFF
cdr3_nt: TGTGCCAGCAGCTTAGGCTCTGCGGGGGGGCAGTTCTTC

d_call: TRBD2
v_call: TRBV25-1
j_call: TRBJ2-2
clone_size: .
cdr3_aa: CASSEFGGIGTGELFF
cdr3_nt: TGTGCCAGCAGTGAATTCGGGGGGATAGGCACCGGGGAGCTGTTTTTT

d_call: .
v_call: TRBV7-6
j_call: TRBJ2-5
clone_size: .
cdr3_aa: CASSPVEGHQETQYF
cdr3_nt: TGTGCCAGCAGCCCTGTCGAGGGACATCAAGAGACCCAGTACTTC

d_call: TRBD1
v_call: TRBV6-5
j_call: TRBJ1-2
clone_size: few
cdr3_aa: CASSYLGGQGIGYTF
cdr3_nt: TGTGCCAGCAGCTACCTAGGGGGACAGGGAATTGGCTACACCTTC

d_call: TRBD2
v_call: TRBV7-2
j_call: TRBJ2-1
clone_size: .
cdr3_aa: CASSLGPAGRWGNEQFF
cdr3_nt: TGTGCCAGCAGCTTAGGGCCAGCGGGGAGGTGGGGCAATGAGCAGTTCTTC

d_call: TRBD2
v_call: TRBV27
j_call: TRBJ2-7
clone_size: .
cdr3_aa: CASSSTSGGSYEQYF
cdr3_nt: TGTGCCAGCAGTTCAACTAGCGGGGGGTCCTACGAGCAGTACTTC

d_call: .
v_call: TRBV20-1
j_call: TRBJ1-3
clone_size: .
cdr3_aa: CSARDPVGSLDTIYF
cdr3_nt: TGCAGTGCTAGAGACCCCGTAGGGAGTTTGGACACCATATATTTT

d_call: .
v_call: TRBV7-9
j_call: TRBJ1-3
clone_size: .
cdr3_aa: CASSFLDQSNF
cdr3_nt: TGTGCCAGCAGCTTTCTGGATCAGTCAAATTTT

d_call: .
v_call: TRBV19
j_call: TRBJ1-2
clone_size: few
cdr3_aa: CASMLMAGFVWYGYTF
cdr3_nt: TGTGCCAGTATGCTCATGGCAGGTTTCGTTTGGTATGGCTACACCTTC

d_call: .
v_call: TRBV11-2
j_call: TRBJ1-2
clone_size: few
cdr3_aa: CASSSADGIYGYTF
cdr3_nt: TGTGCCAGCAGCTCAGCAGACGGCATTTATGGCTACACCTTC

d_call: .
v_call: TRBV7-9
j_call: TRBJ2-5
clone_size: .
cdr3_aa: CASSSRADVQETQYF
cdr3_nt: TGTGCCAGCAGCAGCCGGGCCGATGTCCAAGAGACCCAGTACTTC

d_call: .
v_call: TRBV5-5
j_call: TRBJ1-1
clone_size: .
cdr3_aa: CASSYRLGATAFF
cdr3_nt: TGTGCCAGCAGCTATCGATTGGGGGCAACGGCTTTCTTT

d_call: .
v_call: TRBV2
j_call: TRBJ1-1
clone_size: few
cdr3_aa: CASSLRSRMNTEAFF
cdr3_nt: TGTGCCAGCAGTCTCCGGTCAAGGATGAACACTGAAGCTTTCTTT

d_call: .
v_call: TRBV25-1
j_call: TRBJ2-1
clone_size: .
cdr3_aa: CASSELAASYNEQFF
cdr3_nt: TGTGCCAGCAGTGAATTGGCAGCCTCCTACAATGAGCAGTTCTTC

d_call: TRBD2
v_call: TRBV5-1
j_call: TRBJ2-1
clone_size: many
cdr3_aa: CASSLGTSVRDEQFF
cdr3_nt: TGCGCCAGCAGCTTAGGGACTAGCGTTCGTGATGAGCAGTTCTTC

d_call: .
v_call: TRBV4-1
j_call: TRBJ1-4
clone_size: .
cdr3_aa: CASSQVAKDPTGEKLFF
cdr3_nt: TGCGCCAGCAGCCAAGTGGCGAAGGATCCGACGGGTGAAAAACTGTTTTTT

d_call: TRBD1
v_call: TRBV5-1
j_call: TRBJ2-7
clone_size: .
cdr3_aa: CASSLGQGARYEQYF
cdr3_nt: TGCGCCAGCAGCTTGGGACAGGGGGCGCGGTACGAGCAGTACTTC

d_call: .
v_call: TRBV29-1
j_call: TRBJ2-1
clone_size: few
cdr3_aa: CSVVVTNSYNEQFF
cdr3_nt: TGCAGCGTTGTTGTTACGAACTCCTACAATGAGCAGTTCTTC

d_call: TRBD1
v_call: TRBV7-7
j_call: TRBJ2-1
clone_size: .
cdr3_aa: CASSLAFHTQGANEQLF
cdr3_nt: TGTGCTAGCAGCTTAGCGTTTCACACTCAGGGGGCCAATGAGCAGCTCTTC

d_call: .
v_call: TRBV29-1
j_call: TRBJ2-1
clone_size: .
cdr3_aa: CSVGRALSSYNEQFF
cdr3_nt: TGCAGCGTTGGGCGGGCTCTCAGCTCCTACAATGAGCAGTTCTTC

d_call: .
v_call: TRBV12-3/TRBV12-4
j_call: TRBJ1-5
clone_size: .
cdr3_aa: CASRRSGTQEYQAQHF
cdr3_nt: TGTGCCAGCAGACGTTCCGGGACGCAAGAGTACCAGGCCCAGCATTTT

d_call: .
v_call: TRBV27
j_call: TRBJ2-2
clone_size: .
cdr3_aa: CASSFRGAGNTGELFF
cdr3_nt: TGTGCCAGCAGCTTCAGGGGGGCCGGGAACACCGGGGAGCTGTTTTTT

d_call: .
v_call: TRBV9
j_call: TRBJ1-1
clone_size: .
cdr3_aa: CACSGMNTEVFF
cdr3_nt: TGTGCCTGCAGCGGCATGAACACTGAAGTTTTCTTT

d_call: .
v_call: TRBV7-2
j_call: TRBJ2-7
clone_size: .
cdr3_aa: CASSLVVGSSYEQYF
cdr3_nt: TGTGCCAGCAGCTTAGTGGTCGGAAGCTCCTACGAGCAGTACTTC

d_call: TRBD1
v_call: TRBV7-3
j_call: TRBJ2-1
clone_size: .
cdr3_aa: CASSWGTGQSDLGYNEQFF
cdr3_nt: TGTGCCAGCAGCTGGGGGACAGGGCAATCGGACCTTGGGTACAATGAGCAGTTCTTC

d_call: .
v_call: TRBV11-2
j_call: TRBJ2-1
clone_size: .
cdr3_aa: CASSSDNLGNEQFF
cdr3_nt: TGTGCCAGCAGCTCAGACAACCTTGGGAATGAGCAGTTCTTC

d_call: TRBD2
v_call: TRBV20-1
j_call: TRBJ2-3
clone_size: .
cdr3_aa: CSASVYLPSGGYTDTQYF
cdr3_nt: TGCAGTGCTAGTGTTTACCTGCCTAGCGGGGGGTACACAGATACGCAGTATTTT

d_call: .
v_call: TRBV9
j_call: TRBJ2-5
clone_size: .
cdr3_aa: CASSDGTSPETQYF
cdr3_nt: TGTGCCAGCAGTGACGGGACTTCCCCGGAGACCCAGTACTTC

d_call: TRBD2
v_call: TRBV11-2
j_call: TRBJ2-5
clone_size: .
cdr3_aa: CASSLGGSGGEETQYF
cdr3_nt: TGTGCCAGCAGCTTAGGCGGTAGCGGGGGTGAAGAGACCCAGTACTTC

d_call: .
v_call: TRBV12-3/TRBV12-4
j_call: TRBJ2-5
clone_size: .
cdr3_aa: CASSWDSDQETQYF
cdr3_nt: TGTGCCAGCAGTTGGGACTCAGACCAAGAGACCCAGTACTTC

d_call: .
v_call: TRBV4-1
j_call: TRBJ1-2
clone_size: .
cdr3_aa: CASSQSGRGGDGYTF
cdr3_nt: TGCGCCAGCAGCCAATCCGGTCGGGGGGGAGATGGCTACACCTTC

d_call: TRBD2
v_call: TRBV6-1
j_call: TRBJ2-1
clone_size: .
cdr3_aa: CASWGNPAGINNEQFF
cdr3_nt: TGTGCCAGCTGGGGAAATCCAGCGGGAATAAACAATGAGCAGTTCTTC

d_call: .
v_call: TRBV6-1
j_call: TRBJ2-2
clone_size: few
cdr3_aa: CASRVRGTGELFF
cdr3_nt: TGTGCCAGCCGCGTGCGGGGCACCGGGGAGCTGTTTTTT

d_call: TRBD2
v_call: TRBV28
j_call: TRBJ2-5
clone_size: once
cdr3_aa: CASSLLQASGAQETQYF
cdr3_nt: TGTGCCAGCAGTTTACTCCAGGCTAGCGGGGCCCAAGAGACCCAGTACTTC

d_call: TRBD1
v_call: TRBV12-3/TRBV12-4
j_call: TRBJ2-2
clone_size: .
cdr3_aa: CASSPGTGMGELFF
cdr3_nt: TGTGCCAGCAGCCCCGGGACAGGGATGGGGGAGCTGTTTTTT

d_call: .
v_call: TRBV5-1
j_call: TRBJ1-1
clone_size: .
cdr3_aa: CASSELMRGQDTEAFF
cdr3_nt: TGCGCCAGCAGCGAACTCATGCGAGGGCAGGACACTGAAGCTTTCTTT

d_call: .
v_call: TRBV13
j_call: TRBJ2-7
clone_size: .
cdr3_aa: CASSWSGGSSSFEQYF
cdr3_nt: TGTGCCAGCAGCTGGTCAGGCGGATCATCCTCCTTCGAGCAGTACTTC

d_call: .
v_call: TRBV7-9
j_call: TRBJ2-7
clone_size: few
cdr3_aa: CASSSGETQKDF
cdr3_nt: TGTGCCAGCAGCTCCGGGGAGACTCAGAAAGACTTC

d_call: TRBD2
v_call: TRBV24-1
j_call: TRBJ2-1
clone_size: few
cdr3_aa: CATSDPSPLSGSPSYNEQFF
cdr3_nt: TGTGCCACCAGTGACCCCTCTCCATTAAGCGGGAGTCCCTCCTACAATGAGCAGTTCTTC

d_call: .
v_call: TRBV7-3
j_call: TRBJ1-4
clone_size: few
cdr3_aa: CASSPLAGGTEKLFF
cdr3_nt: TGTGCCAGCAGTCCACTCGCGGGGGGGACTGAAAAACTGTTTTTT

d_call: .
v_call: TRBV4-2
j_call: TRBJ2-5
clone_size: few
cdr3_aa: CASSQNTGGETQYF
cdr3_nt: TGTGCCAGCAGCCAGAATACAGGAGGAGAGACCCAGTACTTC